This T cell receptor (beta chain) is drawn from a study of graft-versus-host responses after intestinal transplantation. Looking at the study overall: The recipients all started with anti-thymocyte globulin induction and then took tacrolimus and steroids for roughly three years.

Here immunoSEQ multiplex PCR was the method, and the copy in TCRdb shows in-frame clones only, minus some. The profile shows some 120,000 clones, about nine tenths of them singletons. On this clone: The antigen is not known.

Losses at the gene ends were 4 bases for V and 7 bases for J; bases not matched to a gene: 5. Germline CDR1 reads MNHNY; CDR2 reads SVGAGI (reference sequence). This CDR3 is built from 15 residues. This specimen was unstimulated CD4+ T cells sorted from spleen or lymph node cells, taken before intestinal transplant. The clonotype originates from a human donor who received an intestinal transplant. The V and J genes are TRBV6-6 and TRBJ1-6; 9 bases are shared with TRBD1. DNA for the CDR3: TGTGCCAGCAGTTTCCGACAGGGGGGCAATTCACCCCTCCACTTT. Translating gives CASSFRQGGNSPLHF.